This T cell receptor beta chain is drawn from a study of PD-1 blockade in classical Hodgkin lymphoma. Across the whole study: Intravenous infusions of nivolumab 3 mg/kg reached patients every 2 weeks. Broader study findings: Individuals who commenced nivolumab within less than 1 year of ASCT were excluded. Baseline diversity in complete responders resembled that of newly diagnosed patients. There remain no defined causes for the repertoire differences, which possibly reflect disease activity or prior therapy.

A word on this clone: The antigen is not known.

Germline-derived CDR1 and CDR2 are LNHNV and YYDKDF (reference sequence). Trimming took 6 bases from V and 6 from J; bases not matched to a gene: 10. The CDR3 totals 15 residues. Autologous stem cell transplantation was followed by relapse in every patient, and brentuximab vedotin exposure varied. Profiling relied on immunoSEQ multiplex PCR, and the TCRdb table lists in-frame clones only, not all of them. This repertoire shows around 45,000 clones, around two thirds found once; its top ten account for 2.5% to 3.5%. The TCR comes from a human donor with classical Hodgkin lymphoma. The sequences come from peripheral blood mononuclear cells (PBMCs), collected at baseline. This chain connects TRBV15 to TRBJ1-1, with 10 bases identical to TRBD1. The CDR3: CATRTPGQGFSEAFF. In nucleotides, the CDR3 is TGTGCCACCAGGACCCCGGGACAGGGGTTTTCTGAAGCTTTCTTT.